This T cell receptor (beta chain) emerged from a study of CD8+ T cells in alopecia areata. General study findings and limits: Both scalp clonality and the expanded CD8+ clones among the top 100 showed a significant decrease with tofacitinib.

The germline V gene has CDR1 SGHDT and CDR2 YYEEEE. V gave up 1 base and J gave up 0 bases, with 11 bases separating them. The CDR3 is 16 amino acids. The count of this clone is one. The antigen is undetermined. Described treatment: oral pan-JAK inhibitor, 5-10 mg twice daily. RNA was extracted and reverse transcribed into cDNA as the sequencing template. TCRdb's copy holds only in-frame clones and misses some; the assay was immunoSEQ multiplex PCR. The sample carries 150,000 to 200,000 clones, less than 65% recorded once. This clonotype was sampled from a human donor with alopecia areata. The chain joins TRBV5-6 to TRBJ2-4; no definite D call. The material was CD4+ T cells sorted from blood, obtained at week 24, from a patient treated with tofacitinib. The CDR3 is CASSLRHTQAKNIQYF. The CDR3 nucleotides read TGTGCCAGCAGCTTGAGACACACACAAGCCAAAAACATTCAGTACTTC.